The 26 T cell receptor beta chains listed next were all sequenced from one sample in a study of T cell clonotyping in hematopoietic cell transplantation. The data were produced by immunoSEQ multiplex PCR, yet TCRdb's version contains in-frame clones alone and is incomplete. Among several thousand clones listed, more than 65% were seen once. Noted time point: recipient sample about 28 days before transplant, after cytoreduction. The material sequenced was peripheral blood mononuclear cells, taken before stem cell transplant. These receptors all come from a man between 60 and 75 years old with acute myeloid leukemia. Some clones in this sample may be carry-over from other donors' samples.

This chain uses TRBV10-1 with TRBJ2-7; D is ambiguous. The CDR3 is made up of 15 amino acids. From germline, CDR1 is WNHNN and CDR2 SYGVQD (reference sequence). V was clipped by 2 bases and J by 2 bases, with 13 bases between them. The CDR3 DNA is TGCGCCAGCAGTGAGGCAGTATCTAACCCCTACGAGCAGTACTTC. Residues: CASSEAVSNPYEQYF.

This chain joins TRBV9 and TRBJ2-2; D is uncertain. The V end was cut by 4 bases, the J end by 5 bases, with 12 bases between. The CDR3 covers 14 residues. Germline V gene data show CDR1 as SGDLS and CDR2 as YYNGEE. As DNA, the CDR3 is TGTGCCAGCAGCCATGACGGATGGACCGGGGAGCTGTTTTTT. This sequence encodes CASSHDGWTGELFF.

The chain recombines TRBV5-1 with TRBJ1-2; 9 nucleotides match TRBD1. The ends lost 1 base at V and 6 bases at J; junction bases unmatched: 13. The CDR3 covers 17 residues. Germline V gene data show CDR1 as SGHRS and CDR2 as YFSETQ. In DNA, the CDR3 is TGCGCCAGCAGCTTGCCCCTAACAGGGGGCGCAGTCAATGGCTACACCTTC. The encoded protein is CASSLPLTGGAVNGYTF.

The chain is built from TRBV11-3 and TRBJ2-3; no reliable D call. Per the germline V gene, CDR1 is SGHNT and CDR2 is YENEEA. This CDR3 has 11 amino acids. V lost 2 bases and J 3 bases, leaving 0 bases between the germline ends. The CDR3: CASSLTDTQYF. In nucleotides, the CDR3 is TGTGCCAGCAGCTTAACAGATACGCAGTATTTT.

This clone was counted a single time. CDR3 nucleotides: TGTGCCAGTAGTTTCGTACGTGATAGCAATCAGCCCCAGCATTTT. Amino acids: CASSFVRDSNQPQHF. The chain links TRBV19 to TRBJ1-5; D remains unclear. The length of the CDR3 is 15 residues. V was pared by 5 bases and J by 0 bases, with 11 bases between. Germline lookup yields CDR1 LNHDA and CDR2 SQIVND (reference sequence). Full variable domain (remainder filled in from reference TRBV19 and TRBJ1-5): DGGITQSPKYLFRKEGQNVTLSCEQNLNHDAMYWYRQDPGQGLRLIYYSQIVNDFQKGDIAEGYSVSREKKESFPLTVTSAQKNPTAFYLCASSFVRDSNQPQHFGDGTRLSIL.

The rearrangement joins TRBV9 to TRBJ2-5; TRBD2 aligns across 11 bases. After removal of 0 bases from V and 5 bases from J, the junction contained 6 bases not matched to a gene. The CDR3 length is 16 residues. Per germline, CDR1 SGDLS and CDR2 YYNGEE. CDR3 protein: CASSVGGTSGWETQYF. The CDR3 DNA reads TGTGCCAGCAGCGTAGGTGGGACTAGCGGTTGGGAGACCCAGTACTTC.

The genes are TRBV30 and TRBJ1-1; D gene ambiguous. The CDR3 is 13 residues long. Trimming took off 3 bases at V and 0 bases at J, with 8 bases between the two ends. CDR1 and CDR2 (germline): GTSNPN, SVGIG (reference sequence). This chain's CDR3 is CAWREGLNTEAFF. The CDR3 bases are TGTGCCTGGAGGGAGGGTCTGAACACTGAAGCTTTCTTT.

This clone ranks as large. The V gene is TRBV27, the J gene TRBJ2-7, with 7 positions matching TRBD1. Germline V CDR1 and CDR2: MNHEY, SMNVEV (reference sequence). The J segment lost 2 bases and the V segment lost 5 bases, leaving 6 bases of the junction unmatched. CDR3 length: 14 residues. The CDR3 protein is CASSPGTVPYEQYF. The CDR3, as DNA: TGTGCCAGCAGTCCCGGGACAGTACCCTACGAGCAGTACTTC.

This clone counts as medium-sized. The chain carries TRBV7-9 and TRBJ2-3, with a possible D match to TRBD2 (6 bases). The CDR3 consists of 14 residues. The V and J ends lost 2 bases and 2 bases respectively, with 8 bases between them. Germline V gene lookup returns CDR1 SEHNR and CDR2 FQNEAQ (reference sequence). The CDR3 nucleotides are TGTGCCAGCAGCTTAACGCGGGACACAGATACGCAGTATTTT. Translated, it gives CASSLTRDTDTQYF.

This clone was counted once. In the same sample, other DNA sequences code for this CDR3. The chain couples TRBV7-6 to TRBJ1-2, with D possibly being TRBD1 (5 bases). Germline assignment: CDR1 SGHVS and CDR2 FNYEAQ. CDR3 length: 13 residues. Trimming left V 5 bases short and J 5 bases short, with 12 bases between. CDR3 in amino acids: CASSPGQGYGYTF. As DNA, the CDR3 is TGTGCCAGCAGCCCCGGCCAGGGATATGGCTACACCTTC.

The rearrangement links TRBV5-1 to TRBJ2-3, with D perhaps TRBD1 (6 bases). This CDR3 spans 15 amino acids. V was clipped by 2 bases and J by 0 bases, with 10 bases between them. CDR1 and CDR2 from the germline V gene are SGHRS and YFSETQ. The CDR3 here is CASSFRQGSTDTQYF. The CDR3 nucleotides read TGCGCCAGCAGCTTTCGCCAGGGGAGCACAGATACGCAGTATTTT. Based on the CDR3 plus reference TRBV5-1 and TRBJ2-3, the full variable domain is KAGVTQTPRYLIKTRGQQVTLSCSPISGHRSVSWYQQTPGQGLQFLFEYFSETQRNKGNFPGRFSGRQFSNSRSEMNVSTLELGDSALYLCASSFRQGSTDTQYFGPGTRLTVL.

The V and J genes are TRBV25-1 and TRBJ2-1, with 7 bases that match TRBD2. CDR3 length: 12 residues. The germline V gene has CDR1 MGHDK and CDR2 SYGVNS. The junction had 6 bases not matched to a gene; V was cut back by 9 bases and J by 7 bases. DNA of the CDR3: TGTGCCAGTAAACTAGCGAAGAATGAGCAGTTCTTC. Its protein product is CASKLAKNEQFF.

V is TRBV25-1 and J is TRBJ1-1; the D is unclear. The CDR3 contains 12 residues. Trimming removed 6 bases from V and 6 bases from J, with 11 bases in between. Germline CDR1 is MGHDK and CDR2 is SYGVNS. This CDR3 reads CASRDTVAEAFF. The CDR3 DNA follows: TGTGCCAGCAGAGACACGGTTGCTGAAGCTTTCTTT.

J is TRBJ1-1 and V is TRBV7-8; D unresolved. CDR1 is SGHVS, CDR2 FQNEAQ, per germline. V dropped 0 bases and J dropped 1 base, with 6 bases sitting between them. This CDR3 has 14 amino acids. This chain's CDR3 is CASSLALQNTEAFF. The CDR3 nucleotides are TGTGCCAGCAGCTTAGCGTTGCAGAACACTGAAGCTTTCTTT.

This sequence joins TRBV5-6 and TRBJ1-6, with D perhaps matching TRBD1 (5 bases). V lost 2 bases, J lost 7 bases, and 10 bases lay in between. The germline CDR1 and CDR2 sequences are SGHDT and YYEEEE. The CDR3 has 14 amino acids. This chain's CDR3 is CASSFRDRNSPLHF. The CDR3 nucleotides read TGTGCCAGCAGCTTCCGGGACCGAAATTCACCCCTCCACTTT.

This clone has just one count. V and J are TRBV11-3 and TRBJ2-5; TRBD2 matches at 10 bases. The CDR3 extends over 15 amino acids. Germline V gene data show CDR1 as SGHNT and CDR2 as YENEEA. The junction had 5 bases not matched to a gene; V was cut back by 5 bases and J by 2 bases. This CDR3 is CASSPGLANQETQYF. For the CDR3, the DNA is TGTGCCAGCAGCCCGGGACTAGCGAATCAAGAGACCCAGTACTTC.

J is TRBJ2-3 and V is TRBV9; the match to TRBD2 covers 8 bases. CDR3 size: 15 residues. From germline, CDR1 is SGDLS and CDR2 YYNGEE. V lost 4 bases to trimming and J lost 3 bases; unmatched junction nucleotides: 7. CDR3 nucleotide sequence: TGTGCCAGCAGCTCCGGGGGGGGCCTTACAGATACGCAGTATTTT. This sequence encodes CASSSGGGLTDTQYF.

The CDR3 DNA follows: TGTGCCAGCAGTTTAAGAGGGGTTAGTGACGCTGAAGCTTTCTTT. This sequence encodes CASSLRGVSDAEAFF. V is TRBV27 and J is TRBJ1-1, with a possible D match to TRBD1 (5 bases). Trimming removed 2 bases from V and 6 bases from J, with 16 bases in between. Germline loops: CDR1 MNHEY, CDR2 SMNVEV (reference sequence). The CDR3 extends over 15 amino acids.

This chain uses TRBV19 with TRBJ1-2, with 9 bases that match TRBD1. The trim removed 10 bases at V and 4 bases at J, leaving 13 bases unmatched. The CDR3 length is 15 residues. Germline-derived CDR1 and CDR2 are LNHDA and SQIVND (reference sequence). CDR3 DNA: TGTGCCACCCGGGTGAAGGGACAGGGTAGCTATGGCTACACCTTC. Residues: CATRVKGQGSYGYTF.

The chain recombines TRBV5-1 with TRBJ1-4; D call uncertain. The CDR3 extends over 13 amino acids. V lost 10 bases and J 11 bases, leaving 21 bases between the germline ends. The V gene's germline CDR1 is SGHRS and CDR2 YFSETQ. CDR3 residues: CAHYPKAWTKLFF. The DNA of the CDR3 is TGCGCCCACTATCCGAAGGCATGGACGAAACTGTTTTTT.

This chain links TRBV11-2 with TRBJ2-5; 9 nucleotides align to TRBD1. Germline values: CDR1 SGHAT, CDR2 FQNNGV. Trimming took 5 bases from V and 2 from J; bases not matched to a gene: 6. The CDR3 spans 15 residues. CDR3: CASSQGQGPQETQYF. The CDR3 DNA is TGTGCCAGCAGCCAGGGACAGGGACCACAAGAGACCCAGTACTTC.

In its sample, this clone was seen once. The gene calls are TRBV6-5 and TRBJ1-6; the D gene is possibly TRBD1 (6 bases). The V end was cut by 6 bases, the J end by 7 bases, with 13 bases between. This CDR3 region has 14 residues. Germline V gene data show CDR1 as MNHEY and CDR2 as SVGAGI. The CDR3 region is CASRPAGGNSPLHF. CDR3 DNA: TGTGCCAGCAGACCCGCGGGGGGCAATTCACCCCTCCACTTT.

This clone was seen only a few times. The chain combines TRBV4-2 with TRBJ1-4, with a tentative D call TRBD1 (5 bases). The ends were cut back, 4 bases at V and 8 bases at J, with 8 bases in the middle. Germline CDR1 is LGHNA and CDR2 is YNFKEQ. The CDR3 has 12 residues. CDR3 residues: CASSPNREKLFF. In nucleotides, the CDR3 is TGTGCCAGCAGCCCAAACAGGGAAAAACTGTTTTTT.

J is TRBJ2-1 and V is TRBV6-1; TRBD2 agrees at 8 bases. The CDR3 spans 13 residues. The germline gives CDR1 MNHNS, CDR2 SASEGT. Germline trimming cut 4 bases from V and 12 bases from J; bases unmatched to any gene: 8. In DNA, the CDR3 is TGTGCCAGCAGTGGGGGACTAGGGCGAGTGCAGTTCTTC. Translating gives CASSGGLGRVQFF.

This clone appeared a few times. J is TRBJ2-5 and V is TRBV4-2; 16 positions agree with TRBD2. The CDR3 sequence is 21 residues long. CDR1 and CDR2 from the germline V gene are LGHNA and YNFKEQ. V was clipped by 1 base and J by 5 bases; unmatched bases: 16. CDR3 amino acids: CASSQVVKIGTSGRAGETQYF. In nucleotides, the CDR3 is TGTGCCAGCAGCCAAGTCGTTAAGATCGGGACTAGCGGGAGGGCCGGTGAGACCCAGTACTTC.

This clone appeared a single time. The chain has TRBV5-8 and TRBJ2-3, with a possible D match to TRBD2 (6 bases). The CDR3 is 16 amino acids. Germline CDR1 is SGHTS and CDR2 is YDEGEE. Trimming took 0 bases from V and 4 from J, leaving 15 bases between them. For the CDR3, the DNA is TGTGCCAGCAGCTTGGGGCTGGAGGGCCAGGCAGATACGCAGTATTTT. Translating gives CASSLGLEGQADTQYF. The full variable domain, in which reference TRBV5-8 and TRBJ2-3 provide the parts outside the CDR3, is EAGVTQSPTHLIKTRGQQATLRCSPISGHTSVYWYQQALGLGLQFLLWYDEGEERNRGNFPPRFSGRQFPNYSSELNVNALELEDSALYLCASSLGLEGQADTQYFGPGTRLTVL.